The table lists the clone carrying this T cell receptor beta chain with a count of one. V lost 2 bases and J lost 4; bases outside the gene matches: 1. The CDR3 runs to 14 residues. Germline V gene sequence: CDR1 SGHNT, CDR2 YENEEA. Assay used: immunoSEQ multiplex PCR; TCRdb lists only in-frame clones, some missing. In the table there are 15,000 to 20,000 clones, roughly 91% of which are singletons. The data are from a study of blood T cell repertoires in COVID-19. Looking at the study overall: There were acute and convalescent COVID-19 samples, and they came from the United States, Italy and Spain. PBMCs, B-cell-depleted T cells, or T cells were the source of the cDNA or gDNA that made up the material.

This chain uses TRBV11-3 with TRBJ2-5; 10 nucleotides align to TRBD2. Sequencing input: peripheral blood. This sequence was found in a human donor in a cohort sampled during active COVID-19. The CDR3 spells CASSLTSGAETQYF. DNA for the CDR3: TGTGCCAGCAGCTTAACTAGCGGGGCAGAGACCCAGTACTTC.